This TCR beta chain comes out of a study of radiotherapy plus CTLA-4 blockade in lung cancer. Across the study: There were objective responses in 15% to 20% of patients, and 31% had disease control.

Here immunoSEQ multiplex PCR was the method, and the copy in TCRdb shows in-frame clones only, minus some. The sample shows around 82,000 clones, roughly 86% of them seen only once. V lost 4 bases and J 4 bases, leaving 19 bases between the germline ends. Germline assignment: CDR1 LNHNV and CDR2 YYDKDF (reference sequence). The CDR3 is 16 residues long. Enrolled patients, whose metastatic non-small-cell lung cancer was chemo-refractory, received focal radiation plus CTLA-4 blockade with ipilimumab. A note on this clone: What it binds is unknown.

Broader study findings: Tumor-origin TCR clones grew in blood after radiotherapy plus ipilimumab. Reports identified early blood T cell clone dynamics, with interferon-beta, as the best response predictor.

This chain joins TRBV15 and TRBJ1-1, with D tentatively TRBD1 (5 bases). Sequencing was performed on peripheral blood, taken from a patient treated with radiotherapy plus ipilimumab. The source is a human donor with non-small cell lung cancer that progressed on radiotherapy plus ipilimumab. CDR3 loop: CATSTLGKGDTTEAFF. CDR3 bases: TGTGCCACCAGCACTCTGGGGAAAGGGGATACCACTGAAGCTTTCTTT.